What follows is one T cell receptor (beta chain) and its context. Its target is unknown. This entry is derived from a study of T cell responses to AZD1222 COVID-19 vaccine. Repertoires were generated with immunoSEQ multiplex PCR, while TCRdb's copy carries only in-frame clones and drops some. The table shows approximately 220,000 clones, with 93% occurring only once. Germline values: CDR1 MGHRA, CDR2 YSYEKL. With 1 base removed from V and 4 bases from J, the gap between germline ends came to 10 bases. There are 14 residues in the CDR3. General observations from the study: Baseline serology detected seropositivity in only six AZD1222 recipients. Breadth and depth of Spike-specific TCRs rose after two AZD1222 doses. Reportedly, close to half of spike-specific TCRs are directed against unmutated variant regions. Donors were chiefly white British, with a greater number of females, and clonal diversity was perhaps underestimated.

V is TRBV4-1 and J is TRBJ1-2; possibly TRBD1 for D (6 bases). This TCR derives from an adult in good health. The material was peripheral blood, obtained on day 0 of MenACWY control vaccination. CDR3 sequence: CASSQGTAFYGYTF. The CDR3 DNA reads TGCGCCAGCAGCCAAGGGACAGCCTTCTATGGCTACACCTTC.